One sample yielded the 29 T cell receptor beta chains listed below, sequenced in a study of T cell responses to AZD1222 COVID-19 vaccine (dated by TCRdb to 2020 to 2023). Receptor libraries were prepared by the immunoSEQ multiplex PCR assay. TCRdb retrieved this table from immuneACCESS and kept in-frame rearrangements only. Not all clones are present; in checked studies, unresolved V genes account for under half, and no reason is known for the remainder. In all, the sample holds 130,000 or so clones, and around 90% of those were seen once. Approximately 2% of the sample belongs to the ten largest clones. What the time point label conveys for this sample: about 28 days (+/-7) after the second vaccine dose. Sequencing used peripheral blood, obtained 28 days after the second AZD1222 dose. The receptors originated from an adult who received the AZD1222 COVID-19 vaccine.

The chain uses TRBV5-4 and TRBJ1-1, with 8 bases aligning to TRBD1. The CDR3 is made up of 15 amino acids. In germline, CDR1 is SGHNT, CDR2 YYREEE (reference sequence). V shed 4 bases, J shed 1 base, and the junction held 6 bases outside the gene matches. The DNA of the CDR3 is TGTGCCAGCAGCGGATGGGACAGGACGAACACTGAAGCTTTCTTT. It yields the protein CASSGWDRTNTEAFF.

J is TRBJ1-5 and V is TRBV30; no firm D call. The CDR3 extends over 14 amino acids. CDR1 and CDR2 from the germline V gene are GTSNPN and SVGIG (reference sequence). V was cut by 0 bases and J by 3 bases, with 9 bases left in between. This chain's CDR3 is CAWSVGSANQPQHF. The CDR3 DNA is TGTGCCTGGAGTGTAGGGTCAGCCAATCAGCCCCAGCATTTT.

CDR3 residues: CASCRGFDTEAFF. CDR3 sequence (DNA): TGTGCCAGCTGTCGAGGATTCGACACTGAAGCTTTCTTT. The chain combines TRBV18 with TRBJ1-1; D not resolved. Per germline, CDR1 KGHSH and CDR2 LQKENI. CDR3 size: 13 residues. With 7 bases removed from V and 3 bases from J, the gap between germline ends came to 12 bases.

This clone was observed once. The J gene is TRBJ2-6, the V gene TRBV6-5; no definite D call. Germline loops: CDR1 MNHEY, CDR2 SVGAGI. V was cut by 6 bases and J by 0 bases, with 3 bases left in between. The CDR3 covers 13 residues. CDR3 coding DNA: TGTGCCAGCAGGCTCTCTGGGGCCAACGTCCTGACTTTC. Translation: CASRLSGANVLTF.

The gene calls are TRBV5-1 and TRBJ1-2, with 8 bases identical to TRBD1. CDR3 length: 14 residues. The ends lost 0 bases at V and 2 bases at J; junction bases unmatched: 0. The germline CDR1 and CDR2 sequences are SGHRS and YFSETQ. The CDR3 DNA reads TGCGCCAGCAGCTTGGACAGGGGGAACTATGGCTACACCTTC. Its translation: CASSLDRGNYGYTF.

This clone was picked up one time. Other DNA variants within this sample encode the same CDR3. The chain is built from TRBV2 and TRBJ1-2, with D possibly matching TRBD1 (6 bases). The CDR3 loop spans 13 amino acids. Germline CDR1 is SNHLY and CDR2 is FYNNEI. V shed 3 bases and J shed 4 bases, with 9 bases lying between them. The CDR3 spells CASSEGGGYGYTF. The CDR3 nucleotides read TGTGCCAGCAGTGAGGGGGGCGGCTATGGCTACACCTTC.

The genes are TRBV18 and TRBJ1-2, with a possible D match to TRBD1 (6 bases). Trimming cost V 2 bases and J 6 bases, with 10 bases left between them. The length of the CDR3 is 13 residues. CDR1 KGHSH and CDR2 LQKENI come from the germline V gene. The CDR3 bases are TGTGCCAGCTCACCAGGGGGCGCGAATGGCTACACCTTC. Its protein product is CASSPGGANGYTF.

The J gene is TRBJ1-2, the V gene TRBV5-5; TRBD1 agrees at 11 bases. CDR3 size: 17 residues. The germline gives CDR1 SGHKS, CDR2 YYEKEE (reference sequence). V was clipped by 6 bases and J by 4 bases; unmatched bases: 14. The CDR3 is CASTHRTGGYGGYGYTF. The CDR3 nucleotides are TGTGCCAGCACCCACAGGACAGGGGGCTACGGGGGCTATGGCTACACCTTC.

The chain joins TRBV3-1 (or the pseudogene TRBV3-2) to TRBJ1-2; D remains ambiguous. This CDR3 contains 14 residues. V was clipped by 0 bases and J by 0 bases, with 5 bases between them. Germline CDR1 reads LGHDT; CDR2 reads YNNKEL (reference sequence). Here the CDR3 DNA reads TGTGCCAGCAGCCAAGAAATAGCTAACTATGGCTACACCTTC. Its protein is CASSQEIANYGYTF.

The chain has TRBV3-1 (or the pseudogene TRBV3-2) and TRBJ1-5, with no clear D. V was clipped by 5 bases and J by 2 bases, with 10 bases between them. This CDR3 has 14 residues. CDR1 and CDR2 from the germline V gene are LGHDT and YNNKEL (reference sequence). The CDR3 sequence is CASSRSGGNQPQHF. CDR3 bases: TGTGCCAGCAGCAGGTCCGGCGGCAATCAGCCCCAGCATTTT.

The chain links TRBV19 to TRBJ1-4, with a possible D match to TRBD1 (6 bases). Germline-derived CDR1 and CDR2 are LNHDA and SQIVND (reference sequence). V lost 4 bases to trimming and J lost 0 bases, with 12 bases between them. This CDR3 region has 16 residues. This CDR3 reads CASSTRPGATNEKLFF. In nucleotides, the CDR3 is TGTGCCAGTAGTACAAGACCAGGGGCAACTAATGAAAAACTGTTTTTT.

This clone was seen once. The chain has TRBV3-1 (or the pseudogene TRBV3-2) and TRBJ2-1; D call uncertain. Germline V gives CDR1 LGHDT, CDR2 YNNKEL (reference sequence). The CDR3 is 15 residues long. V lost 0 bases, J lost 5 bases, and 11 bases lay in between. The CDR3 coding sequence is TGTGCCAGCAGCCAAGATTTAGTAGAACACAATGAGCAGTTCTTC. It is translated as CASSQDLVEHNEQFF.

CDR3 nucleotides: TGTGCCAGCAGTTACTCGAAAGCGGGAGGTGGGGAGACCCAGTACTTC. Translating gives CASSYSKAGGGETQYF. V usage is TRBV6-2 or TRBV6-3 and J usage is TRBJ2-5, with 9 bases fitting TRBD2. The CDR3 sequence is 16 residues long. Germline assignment: CDR1 MNHEY and CDR2 SVGEGT. V lost 0 bases, J lost 5 bases, and 7 bases stayed unmatched.

This rearrangement joins TRBV4-1 to TRBJ1-2, with D possibly being TRBD1 (6 bases). The CDR3 length is 15 residues. V was trimmed by 0 bases and J by 5 bases, leaving 13 bases between them. The germline gives CDR1 MGHRA, CDR2 YSYEKL. The CDR3 protein is CASSQERGASYGYTF. The CDR3 region has the DNA TGCGCCAGCAGCCAAGAAAGGGGGGCGAGTTATGGCTACACCTTC.

J is TRBJ2-5 and V is TRBV7-9; TRBD2 matches at 11 bases. This CDR3 is built from 18 residues. The V and J ends lost 2 bases and 4 bases, in that order; junction bases with no gene match: 12. The germline CDR1 and CDR2 sequences are SEHNR and FQNEAQ (reference sequence). The CDR3 DNA reads TGTGCCAGCAGCTTACTTTGGGGGGTTCTAGCGGGAGGAGAGACCCAGTACTTC. It yields the protein CASSLLWGVLAGGETQYF.

This clone was seen a single time. The chain recombines TRBV11-2 with TRBJ1-3; TRBD1 is a possible D gene (5 bases). Per the germline V gene, CDR1 is SGHAT and CDR2 is FQNNGV. The CDR3 runs to 15 residues. V was trimmed by 5 bases and J by 2 bases, leaving 13 bases between them. CDR3 nucleotides: TGTGCCAGCAGCACTCGGGGGGGGGCTGGAAACACCATATATTTT. It encodes CASSTRGGAGNTIYF.

This clone was found once. The chain has TRBV24-1 and TRBJ1-2; D gene uncertain. This CDR3 region has 13 residues. V was cut by 4 bases and J by 8 bases, with 13 bases left in between. The germline V gene encodes CDR1 KGHDR and CDR2 SFDVKD. The CDR3 is CATSDGSSGGYTF. The CDR3 bases are TGTGCCACCAGTGACGGGTCCTCGGGCGGCTACACCTTC.

The J gene is TRBJ2-1, the V gene TRBV29-1, with D possibly matching TRBD2 (5 bases). Germline CDR1 SQVTM, CDR2 ANQGSEA. The CDR3 sequence is 17 residues long. Trimming removed 5 bases at V and 0 bases at J, with 20 bases between. The chain's CDR3 is CSVSGSAGLSSYNEQFF. The CDR3 coding sequence is TGCAGCGTTTCGGGGTCAGCCGGACTTAGCTCCTACAATGAGCAGTTCTTC.

The chain carries TRBV18 and TRBJ2-7; 8 bases are a match to TRBD1. Germline loops: CDR1 KGHSH, CDR2 LQKENI. CDR3 length: 15 amino acids. Unmatched junction bases numbered 6, after V lost 3 bases and J lost 2 bases. CDR3 in amino acids: CASSPGQGIAYEQYF. CDR3 DNA: TGTGCCAGCTCACCCGGACAGGGAATCGCCTACGAGCAGTACTTC.

V and J are TRBV2 and TRBJ2-2, with D perhaps TRBD1 (6 bases). The CDR3 has 16 residues. V was trimmed by 4 bases and J by 1 base, leaving 13 bases between them. Germline CDR1 and CDR2: SNHLY and FYNNEI. Here the CDR3 DNA reads TGTGCCAGCAGTGCGGTTGGGACACAGAACACCGGGGAGCTGTTTTTT. It translates to CASSAVGTQNTGELFF.

The chain carries TRBV4-1 and TRBJ2-1; no firm D call. CDR3 length equals 14 residues. V was clipped by 3 bases and J by 1 base, with 7 bases between them. Germline assignment: CDR1 MGHRA and CDR2 YSYEKL. CDR3 sequence (DNA): TGCGCCAGCAGCCAGCAGGAATCCTACAATGAGCAGTTCTTC. It yields the protein CASSQQESYNEQFF.

The chain links TRBV6-5 to TRBJ2-7; D is possibly TRBD2 (5 bases). CDR1 and CDR2 from the germline V gene are MNHEY and SVGAGI. This CDR3 has 14 amino acids. V lost 5 bases, J lost 4 bases, and 15 bases lay in between. The CDR3 sequence is CASSTTGNSYEQYF. DNA of the CDR3: TGTGCCAGCAGTACCACCGGGAACTCGTACGAGCAGTACTTC.

V usage is TRBV7-2 and J usage is TRBJ1-4, with 8 positions matching TRBD1. CDR1 is SGHTA, CDR2 FQGNSA, per germline. V lost 6 bases to trimming and J lost 7 bases; unmatched junction nucleotides: 7. The CDR3 length is 14 residues. CDR3 DNA sequence: TGTGCCAGCAGACCAGGGGGCGCGAGTGAAAAACTGTTTTTT. Its protein is CASRPGGASEKLFF. Looking up the rest from reference TRBV7-2 and TRBJ1-4 gives the full variable domain: GAGVSQSPSNKVTEKGKDVELRCDPISGHTALYWYRQSLGQGLEFLIYFQGNSAPDKSGLPSDRFSAERTGGSVSTLTIQRTQQEDSAVYLCASRPGGASEKLFFGSGTQLSVL.

The chain is built from TRBV11-2 and TRBJ2-5, with 11 bases fitting TRBD2. Trimming cost V 8 bases and J 0 bases; bases outside gene matches: 17. Germline-derived CDR1 and CDR2 are SGHAT and FQNNGV. The CDR3 length is 19 residues. This CDR3 is CASRAGTSGGRLYQETQYF. In nucleotides, the CDR3 is TGTGCCAGCCGTGCAGGGACTAGCGGAGGGAGACTGTACCAAGAGACCCAGTACTTC.

The J gene is TRBJ2-1, the V gene TRBV2; TRBD1 matches at 8 bases. The CDR3 sequence is 17 residues long. Trimming cost V 5 bases and J 7 bases; bases outside gene matches: 16. CDR1 SNHLY and CDR2 FYNNEI come from the germline V gene. In DNA form, the CDR3 reads TGTGCCAGCAGTAGAGGTACCGGGACAGGTAGTACAAATGAGCAGTTCTTC. This codes for CASSRGTGTGSTNEQFF.

The rearrangement uses TRBV5-1 and TRBJ2-3; no definite D call. Germline CDR1 is SGHRS and CDR2 is YFSETQ. V lost 1 base, J lost 6 bases, and 6 bases lay in between. The CDR3 length is 12 residues. As DNA, the CDR3 is TGCGCCAGCAGCTTGACCGTGGATACGCAGTATTTT. This translates into CASSLTVDTQYF.

This clone appeared once. This chain uses TRBV19 with TRBJ1-3; TRBD1 agrees at 7 bases. The germline V gene has CDR1 LNHDA and CDR2 SQIVND (reference sequence). The length of the CDR3 is 15 residues. J lost 0 bases, V lost 3 bases, and 2 bases had no gene match. As DNA, the CDR3 is TGTGCCAGTAGTATGACAGGGCTCTCTGGAAACACCATATATTTT. This codes for CASSMTGLSGNTIYF. Together with reference TRBV19 and TRBJ1-3, the CDR3 gives the full variable domain: DGGITQSPKYLFRKEGQNVTLSCEQNLNHDAMYWYRQDPGQGLRLIYYSQIVNDFQKGDIAEGYSVSREKKESFPLTVTSAQKNPTAFYLCASSMTGLSGNTIYFGEGSWLTVV.

The V and J genes are TRBV7-6 and TRBJ2-2; the D is unclear. Trimming left V 0 bases short and J 1 base short, with 6 bases between. The germline V gene encodes CDR1 SGHVS and CDR2 FNYEAQ. This CDR3 is 15 amino acids long. The CDR3 protein is CASSLARMNTGELFF. CDR3 coding DNA: TGTGCCAGCAGCTTAGCCAGGATGAACACCGGGGAGCTGTTTTTT.

This chain joins TRBV4-3 and TRBJ2-7; 9 bases fit TRBD1. The CDR3 is 16 residues long. Germline CDR1 and CDR2: LGHNA and YSLEER. Unmatched junction bases numbered 7, after V lost 0 bases and J lost 4 bases. The CDR3 reads CASSQDRPDRGYEQYV. The DNA of the CDR3 is TGCGCCAGCAGCCAAGATCGGCCGGACAGGGGATACGAGCAGTACGTC.